This TCR beta chain stems from a study of OX40 agonist ivuxolimab in advanced cancers. The CDR3 covers 13 residues. Germline assignment: CDR1 LNHDA and CDR2 SQIVND (reference sequence). V was clipped by 9 bases and J by 2 bases, with 10 bases between them. Sequencing used immunoSEQ multiplex PCR; TCRdb keeps in-frame clones, though not all of them. Here the sample spans roughly 63,000 clones, approximately 90% being singletons. This TCR was recovered from an adult with an advanced solid tumor such as melanoma, head and neck, liver or kidney cancer. The sequencing here drew on CD4+ or CD8+ T cells sorted from blood, taken in a trial of the OX40 agonist ivuxolimab. The chain combines TRBV19 with TRBJ2-2; a possible D gene is TRBD2 (5 bases). CDR3 in DNA: TGTGCCAGCGGGATTGGTAACACCGGGGAGCTGTTTTTT. Its protein is CASGIGNTGELFF.